The 28 T cell receptor beta chains given below trace back to one sample, sequenced in a study of blood T cell repertoires in COVID-19. The table came from immunoSEQ multiplex PCR; TCRdb's copy has only in-frame clones and leaves some out. Of approximately 230,000 clones in the sample, roughly 84% are singletons; the top ten hold around 20%. The sample comprised peripheral blood. The receptors shown here come from a man aged 25-45 years with active or convalescent COVID-19.

The sample holds one count of this clone. The chain is built from TRBV11-3 and TRBJ2-5; TRBD2 is a possible D gene (7 bases). CDR3 length: 13 residues. Trimming cost V 5 bases and J 5 bases, with 12 bases left between them. Germline lookup yields CDR1 SGHNT and CDR2 YENEEA. For the CDR3, the DNA is TGTGCCAGCAGCCCCGGGGGGCAGGAGACCCAGTACTTC. This gives the protein CASSPGGQETQYF.

The genes are TRBV4-2 and TRBJ2-1; 7 bases fit TRBD2. With V trimmed by 3 bases and J by 5 bases, 7 bases remained unmatched. This CDR3 comprises 15 residues. Germline V gene sequence: CDR1 LGHNA, CDR2 YNFKEQ. CDR3 amino acids: CASSHVAGEHNEQFF. The CDR3 bases are TGTGCCAGCAGCCACGTTGCGGGAGAACACAATGAGCAGTTCTTC.

The genes are TRBV5-5 and TRBJ1-6; D gene unclear. CDR3 length: 16 amino acids. Trimming cost V 3 bases and J 7 bases, with 17 bases left between them. Germline lookup yields CDR1 SGHKS and CDR2 YYEKEE (reference sequence). CDR3 coding DNA: TGTGCCAGCAGCTCCCCTCACGGAGGGAGCAATTCACCCCTCCACTTT. Protein: CASSSPHGGSNSPLHF.

The chain joins TRBV10-3 to TRBJ2-7, with a tentative D call TRBD1 (5 bases). Germline CDR1 ENHRY, CDR2 SYGVKD. The CDR3 is 16 residues long. V was trimmed by 4 bases and J by 4 bases, leaving 20 bases between them. CDR3 coding DNA: TGTGCCATCAGTGCTAACGACCAATTAGGGGCTTACGAGCAGTACTTC. Translating gives CAISANDQLGAYEQYF.

The chain links TRBV6-5 to TRBJ2-2, with 9 positions matching TRBD1. The CDR3 extends over 14 amino acids. V gave up 6 bases and J gave up 3 bases; unmatched junction bases: 2. Per germline, CDR1 MNHEY and CDR2 SVGAGI. CDR3 loop: CASRRDRDTGELFF. CDR3 bases: TGTGCCAGCAGACGGGACAGGGACACCGGGGAGCTGTTTTTT.

This chain links TRBV7-3 with TRBJ2-3, with 11 positions matching TRBD2. Germline loops: CDR1 SGHTA, CDR2 FQGTGA. CDR3 size: 17 residues. The V and J ends lost 8 bases and 10 bases, in that order; junction bases with no gene match: 20. The CDR3 nucleotides are TGTGCCAGCCGCCAGGGCCTAGCGGGAGGAGTCTTCAGGGCGCAGTATTTT. It yields the protein CASRQGLAGGVFRAQYF.

The chain recombines TRBV6-6 with TRBJ2-7; tentative D call: TRBD1 (5 bases). Germline CDR1 reads MNHNY; CDR2 reads SVGAGI (reference sequence). The length of the CDR3 is 10 residues. The CDR3 sequence is CASGANEQYF. CDR3 coding DNA: TGTGCGAGTGGGGCCAACGAGCAGTACTTC.

The chain employs TRBV28 and TRBJ2-7; tentatively, D is TRBD1 (5 bases). This CDR3 is 13 amino acids long. CDR1 and CDR2 (germline): MDHEN, SYDVKM. V lost 8 bases, J lost 7 bases, and 18 bases lay in between. In DNA form, the CDR3 reads TGTGCCAGCCTCCTCGGCAGGGTGGGTGAGCAGTACTTC. The encoded protein is CASLLGRVGEQYF.

This clone was seen a handful of times. The chain is built from TRBV28 and TRBJ1-5; D might be TRBD1 (6 bases). This CDR3 is built from 14 residues. Germline CDR1 and CDR2: MDHEN and SYDVKM. Deletions cut 5 bases from V and 6 bases from J, with 14 bases between. In nucleotides, the CDR3 is TGTGCCAGCAGTCCATCAGGGGTACTTCAGCCCCAGCATTTT. As protein: CASSPSGVLQPQHF.

The chain has TRBV19 and TRBJ2-2; D not resolved. Trimming took 7 bases from V and 6 from J, leaving 12 bases between them. Germline lookup yields CDR1 LNHDA and CDR2 SQIVND (reference sequence). The CDR3 totals 13 residues. CDR3 amino acids: CASTMGPPGELFF. The CDR3 DNA is TGTGCCAGTACCATGGGCCCGCCCGGGGAGCTGTTTTTT.

The chain joins TRBV5-1 to TRBJ2-1; D perhaps matches TRBD1 (6 bases). V lost 3 bases and J lost 3, with 13 bases in between. Per germline, CDR1 SGHRS and CDR2 YFSETQ. The CDR3 runs 15 residues. CDR3 protein: CASSSTSGVYNEQFF. The CDR3 DNA reads TGCGCCAGCAGCTCCACCTCAGGGGTCTACAATGAGCAGTTCTTC.

This clone turned up a few times. The genes are TRBV5-3 and TRBJ1-6; 9 bases are shared with TRBD1. TRBV5-3 is sorted into the ORF group, with uncertain function. The CDR3 spans 13 residues. V was clipped by 2 bases and J by 11 bases; unmatched bases: 2. The CDR3, as DNA: TGTGCCAGAAGCTTCGGACAGGGGACACCCCTCCACTTT. It translates to CARSFGQGTPLHF.

The J gene is TRBJ1-1, the V gene TRBV7-9; no definite D call. The CDR3 length is 14 residues. Per germline, CDR1 SEHNR and CDR2 FQNEAQ (reference sequence). The germline V and J ends were trimmed by 5 bases and 0 bases, with 10 bases remaining between them. CDR3 region: CASSQVPVNTEAFF. The CDR3 region has the DNA TGTGCCAGCAGCCAAGTGCCGGTGAACACTGAAGCTTTCTTT.

This clone was recorded once. This rearrangement joins TRBV15 to TRBJ2-5, with 8 bases that match TRBD2. The CDR3 covers 15 residues. V dropped 1 base and J dropped 4; count of bases not matched to a gene: 5. Germline assignment: CDR1 LNHNV and CDR2 YYDKDF (reference sequence). In DNA, the CDR3 is TGTGCCACCAGCAGAGTGGGGACTAGTGGAGAGACCCAGTACTTC. It is translated as CATSRVGTSGETQYF.

This clone was counted a few times. V gene TRBV5-1 combines with J gene TRBJ2-7, with D possibly TRBD2 on 5 matching bases. Per the germline V gene, CDR1 is SGHRS and CDR2 is YFSETQ. This CDR3 is 17 amino acids long. The V end was cut by 0 bases, the J end by 0 bases, with 16 bases between. For the CDR3, the DNA is TGCGCCAGCAGCTTGGCCGGGGTCGCGGTCCTCTCCTACGAGCAGTACTTC. Translated: CASSLAGVAVLSYEQYF.

This chain uses TRBV25-1 with TRBJ1-3, with unresolved D. V gave up 5 bases and J gave up 4 bases, with 3 bases separating them. There are 11 residues in the CDR3. Germline V lookup: CDR1 MGHDK, CDR2 SYGVNS. As DNA, the CDR3 is TGTGCCAGCAGTCGGGGAAACACCATATATTTT. Its protein is CASSRGNTIYF.

This chain links TRBV5-1 with TRBJ2-5, with 8 bases identical to TRBD2. Germline V gene lookup returns CDR1 SGHRS and CDR2 YFSETQ. The CDR3 covers 16 residues. J was trimmed by 1 base and V by 0 bases; bases with no gene match: 5. The CDR3 reads CASSLGGGGIQETQYF. The CDR3 DNA reads TGCGCCAGCAGCTTGGGCGGCGGGGGGATCCAAGAGACCCAGTACTTC. Complete variable domain (other parts from reference TRBV5-1 and TRBJ2-5): KAGVTQTPRYLIKTRGQQVTLSCSPISGHRSVSWYQQTPGQGLQFLFEYFSETQRNKGNFPGRFSGRQFSNSRSEMNVSTLELGDSALYLCASSLGGGGIQETQYFGPGTRLLVL.

The chain joins TRBV6-6 to TRBJ1-5; TRBD1 matches 8 bases. V lost 4 bases and J lost 4; bases outside the gene matches: 9. This CDR3 contains 16 residues. The germline CDR1 and CDR2 sequences are MNHNY and SVGAGI (reference sequence). The CDR3 reads CASSSYQGARNQPQHF. CDR3 sequence (DNA): TGTGCCAGCAGTTCTTATCAGGGGGCCCGTAATCAGCCCCAGCATTTT.

The gene calls are TRBV3-1 (or the pseudogene TRBV3-2) and TRBJ2-5; 8 bases agree with TRBD2. The CDR3 runs 15 residues. J was trimmed by 3 bases and V by 0 bases; bases with no gene match: 3. CDR1 and CDR2 (germline): LGHDT, YNNKEL (reference sequence). CDR3 DNA sequence: TGTGCCAGCAGCCAAGATTCGGGGGGGGAAGAGACCCAGTACTTC. It is translated as CASSQDSGGEETQYF.

The rearrangement uses TRBV30 and TRBJ2-1; D is uncertain. This CDR3 comprises 11 residues. From germline, CDR1 is GTSNPN and CDR2 SVGIG (reference sequence). With 4 bases removed from V and 4 bases from J, the gap between germline ends came to 5 bases. CDR3 sequence reads: CAWTGYNEQFF. The CDR3 DNA sequence: TGTGCCTGGACAGGATACAATGAGCAGTTCTTC.

The rearrangement links TRBV6-1 to TRBJ1-1, with unresolved D. V lost 3 bases and J lost 1, with 9 bases in between. Germline assignment: CDR1 MNHNS and CDR2 SASEGT. CDR3 size: 14 residues. The CDR3 coding sequence is TGTGCCAGCAGTGAGAGTAGCTCGAACACTGAAGCTTTCTTT. This sequence encodes CASSESSSNTEAFF.

In its sample, this clone was seen a few times. The J gene is TRBJ1-2, the V gene TRBV5-6; TRBD1 might be the D (6 bases). Between the trimmed V and J ends, which lost 4 bases and 5 bases, there was a span of 12 bases. Germline values: CDR1 SGHDT, CDR2 YYEEEE. This CDR3 has 13 residues. The CDR3 here is CASSPDGTYGYTF. The CDR3 DNA sequence: TGTGCCAGCAGCCCCGACGGGACATATGGCTACACCTTC.

V usage is TRBV10-3 and J usage is TRBJ2-2; D possibly corresponds to TRBD2 (6 bases). This CDR3 contains 14 residues. V was pared by 1 base and J by 5 bases, with 8 bases between. Germline V gives CDR1 ENHRY, CDR2 SYGVKD. As DNA, the CDR3 is TGTGCCATCAGTGAGTTCGCGGGGACCGGGGAGCTGTTTTTT. Residues: CAISEFAGTGELFF.

This clone was counted a single time. V is TRBV5-3 and J is TRBJ1-5, with D possibly TRBD1 on 5 matching bases. TRBV5-3 is annotated as an ORF whose role is uncertain. The CDR3 totals 18 residues. V was trimmed by 9 bases and J by 1 base, leaving 26 bases between them. The CDR3, as DNA: TGTGCCAATGACCCCCGGGACTCCCGGGAGGTCAGCAATCAGCCCCAGCATTTT. Translated: CANDPRDSREVSNQPQHF.

The chain has TRBV11-3 and TRBJ2-7; tentative D call: TRBD2 (6 bases). Germline V gene data show CDR1 as SGHNT and CDR2 as YENEEA. V dropped 2 bases and J dropped 6 bases, with 14 bases sitting between them. This CDR3 is built from 14 residues. CDR3 DNA sequence: TGTGCCAGCAGCTTAACCGGGACTGCCCGCGAGCAGTACTTC. It encodes CASSLTGTAREQYF.

The chain uses TRBV29-1 and TRBJ1-1; no firm D call. CDR3 length equals 13 residues. The germline gives CDR1 SQVTM, CDR2 ANQGSEA. Trimming removed 6 bases at V and 4 bases at J, with 15 bases between. CDR3: CSVGPPGITEAFF. The DNA of the CDR3 is TGCAGCGTGGGCCCACCAGGAATCACTGAAGCTTTCTTT. The variable domain in full, completed from reference TRBV29-1 and TRBJ1-1, reads SAVISQKPSRDICQRGTSLTIQCQVDSQVTMMFWYRQQPGQSLTLIATANQGSEATYESGFVIDKFPISRPNLTFSTLTVSNMSPEDSSIYLCSVGPPGITEAFFGQGTRLTVV.

This clone showed up just a few times. The chain recombines TRBV7-9 with TRBJ1-2; no firm D call. Per the germline V gene, CDR1 is SEHNR and CDR2 is FQNEAQ (reference sequence). The V gene lost 3 bases and the J gene lost 9 bases, with 14 bases spanning the gap. This CDR3 region has 13 residues. The CDR3 loop is CASSFTEGMSYTF. CDR3 DNA: TGTGCCAGCAGCTTTACAGAGGGTATGAGCTACACCTTC. The whole variable domain, filled in from reference TRBV7-9 and TRBJ1-2, reads DTGVSQNPRHKITKRGQNVTFRCDPISEHNRLYWYRQTLGQGPEFLTYFQNEAQLEKSRLLSDRFSAERPKGSFSTLEIQRTEQGDSAMYLCASSFTEGMSYTFGSGTRLTVV.

V usage is TRBV18 and J usage is TRBJ2-2; TRBD1 matches at 10 bases. V was pared by 4 bases and J by 3 bases, with 14 bases of the junction left unmatched. The CDR3 spans 19 residues. Germline V lookup: CDR1 KGHSH, CDR2 LQKENI. The DNA for the CDR3 is TGTGCCAGCTCACTGCTCGACCCGGGACAGGGGCTTCACACCGGGGAGCTGTTTTTT. It yields the protein CASSLLDPGQGLHTGELFF.